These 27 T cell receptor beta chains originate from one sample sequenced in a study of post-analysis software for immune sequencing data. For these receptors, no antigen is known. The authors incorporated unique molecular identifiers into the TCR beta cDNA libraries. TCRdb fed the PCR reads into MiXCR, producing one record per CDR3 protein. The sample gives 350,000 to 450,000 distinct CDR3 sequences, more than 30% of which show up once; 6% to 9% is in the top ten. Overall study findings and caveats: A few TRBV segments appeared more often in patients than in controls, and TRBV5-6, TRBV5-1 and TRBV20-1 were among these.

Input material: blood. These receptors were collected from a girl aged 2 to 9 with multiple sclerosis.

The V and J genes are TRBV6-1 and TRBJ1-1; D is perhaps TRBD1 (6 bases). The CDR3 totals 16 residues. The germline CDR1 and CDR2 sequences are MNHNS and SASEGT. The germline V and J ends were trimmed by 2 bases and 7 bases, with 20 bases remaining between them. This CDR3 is CASSETSRTETSEAFF. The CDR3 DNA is TGTGCCAGCAGTGAAACGAGCCGGACAGAAACTAGTGAAGCTTTCTTT.

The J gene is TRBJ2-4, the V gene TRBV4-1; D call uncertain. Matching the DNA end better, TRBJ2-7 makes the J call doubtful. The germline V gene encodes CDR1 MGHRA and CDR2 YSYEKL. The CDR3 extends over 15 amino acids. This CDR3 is CASSQDLGFAYEQYF. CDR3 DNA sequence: TGCGCCAGCAGCCAAGATTTGGGGTTTGCCTACGAGCAGTACTTC.

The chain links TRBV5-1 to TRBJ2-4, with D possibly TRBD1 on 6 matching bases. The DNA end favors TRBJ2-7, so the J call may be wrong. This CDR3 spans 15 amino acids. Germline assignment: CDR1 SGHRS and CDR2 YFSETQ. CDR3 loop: CASSPPGTRTYEQYF. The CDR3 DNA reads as TGCGCCAGCAGCCCCCCCGGGACACGTACCTACGAGCAGTACTTC.

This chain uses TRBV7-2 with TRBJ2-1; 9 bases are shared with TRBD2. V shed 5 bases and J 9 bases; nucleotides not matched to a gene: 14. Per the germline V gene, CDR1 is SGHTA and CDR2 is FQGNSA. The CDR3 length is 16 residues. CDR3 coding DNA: TGTGCCAGCAGCCCGAATGGGGCGCGGGAGGGTTTTGAGCAGTTCTTC. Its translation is CASSPNGAREGFEQFF.

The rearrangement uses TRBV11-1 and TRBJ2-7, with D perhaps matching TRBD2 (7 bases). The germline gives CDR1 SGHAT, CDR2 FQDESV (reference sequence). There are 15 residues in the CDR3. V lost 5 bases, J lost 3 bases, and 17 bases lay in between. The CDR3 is CASSDIGGANYEQYF. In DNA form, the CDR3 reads TGTGCCAGCAGCGATATTGGGGGGGCAAACTACGAGCAGTACTTC.

The CDR3 loop reads CASSLRRGPLRNEQFF. The CDR3 DNA follows: TGTGCCAGCAGCTTAAGGAGGGGGCCATTGAGGAATGAGCAGTTCTTC. J is TRBJ2-1 and V is TRBV7-6; the D gene is possibly TRBD1 (7 bases). CDR1 and CDR2 (germline): SGHVS, FNYEAQ. This CDR3 has 16 amino acids. The V end was cut by 2 bases, the J end by 7 bases, with 18 bases between.

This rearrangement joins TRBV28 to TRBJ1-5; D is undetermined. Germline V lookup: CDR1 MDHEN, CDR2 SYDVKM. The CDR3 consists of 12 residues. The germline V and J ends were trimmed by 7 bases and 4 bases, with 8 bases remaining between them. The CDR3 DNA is TGTGCCAGCACCTTTGGGAATCAGCCCCAGCATTTT. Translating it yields CASTFGNQPQHF.

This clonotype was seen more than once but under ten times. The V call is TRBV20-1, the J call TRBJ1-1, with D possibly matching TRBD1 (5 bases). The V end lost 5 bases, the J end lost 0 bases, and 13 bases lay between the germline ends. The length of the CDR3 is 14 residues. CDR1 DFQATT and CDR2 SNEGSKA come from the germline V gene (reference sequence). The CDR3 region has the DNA TGCAGTGCTGCGGGGGTTTGGATGAACACTGAAGCTTTCTTT. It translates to CSAAGVWMNTEAFF.

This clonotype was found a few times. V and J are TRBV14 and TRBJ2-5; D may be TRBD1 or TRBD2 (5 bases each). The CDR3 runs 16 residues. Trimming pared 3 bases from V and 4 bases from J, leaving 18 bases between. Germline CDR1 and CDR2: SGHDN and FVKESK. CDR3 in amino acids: CASSQGSGASSETQYF. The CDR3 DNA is TGTGCCAGCAGCCAGGGTTCCGGGGCTTCCTCAGAGACCCAGTACTTC.

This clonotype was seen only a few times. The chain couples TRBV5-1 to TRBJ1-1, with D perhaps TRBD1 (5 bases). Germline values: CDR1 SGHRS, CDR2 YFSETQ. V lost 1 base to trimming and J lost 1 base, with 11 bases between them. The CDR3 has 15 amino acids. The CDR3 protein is CASSLLTGWNTEAFF. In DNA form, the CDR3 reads TGCGCCAGCAGCTTGCTTACAGGTTGGAACACTGAAGCTTTCTTT.

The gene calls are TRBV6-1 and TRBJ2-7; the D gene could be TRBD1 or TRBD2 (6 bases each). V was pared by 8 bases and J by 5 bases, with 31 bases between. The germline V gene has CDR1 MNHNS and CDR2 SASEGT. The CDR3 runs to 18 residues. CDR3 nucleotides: TGTGCCAGCGCCTGGGGGGCCCGCTTCCCCGTAGCTTCCCACGAGCAGTACTTC. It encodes CASAWGARFPVASHEQYF.

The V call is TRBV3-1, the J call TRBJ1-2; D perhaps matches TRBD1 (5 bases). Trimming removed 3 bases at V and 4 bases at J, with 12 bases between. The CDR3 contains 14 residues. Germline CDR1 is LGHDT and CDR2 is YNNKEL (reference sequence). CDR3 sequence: CASSQSGRFYGYTF. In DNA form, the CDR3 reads TGTGCCAGCAGCCAGTCGGGACGGTTCTATGGCTACACCTTC.

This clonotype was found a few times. CDR3 sequence: CASSLSSGGIYEQYF. The CDR3 DNA is TGTGCCAGCAGCTTAAGCTCGGGGGGGATATACGAGCAGTACTTC. The V call is TRBV7-2, the J call TRBJ2-7; 8 bases are a match to TRBD2. The CDR3 is 15 residues long. Germline V gene sequence: CDR1 SGHTA, CDR2 FQGNSA. V dropped 2 bases and J dropped 4; count of bases not matched to a gene: 7.

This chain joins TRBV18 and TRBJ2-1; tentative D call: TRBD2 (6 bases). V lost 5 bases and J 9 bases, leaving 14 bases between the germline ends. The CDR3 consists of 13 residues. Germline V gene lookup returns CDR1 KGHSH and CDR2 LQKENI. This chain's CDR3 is CASSNLGAGEQFF. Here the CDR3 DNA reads TGTGCCAGCTCAAATCTAGGAGCGGGTGAGCAGTTCTTC.

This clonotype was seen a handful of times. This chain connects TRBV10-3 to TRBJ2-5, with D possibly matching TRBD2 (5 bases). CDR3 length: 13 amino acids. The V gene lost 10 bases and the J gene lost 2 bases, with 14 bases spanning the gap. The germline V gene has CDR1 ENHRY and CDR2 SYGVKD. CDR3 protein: CASGPSGQETQYF. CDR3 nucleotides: TGTGCCAGTGGGCCCAGCGGACAAGAGACCCAGTACTTC.

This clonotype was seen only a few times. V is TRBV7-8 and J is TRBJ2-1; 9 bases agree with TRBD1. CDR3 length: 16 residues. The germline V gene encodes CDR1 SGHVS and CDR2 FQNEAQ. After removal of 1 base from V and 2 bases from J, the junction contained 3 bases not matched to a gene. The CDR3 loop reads CASSLVGQGAYNEQFF. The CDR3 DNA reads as TGTGCCAGCAGCTTAGTGGGACAGGGTGCCTACAATGAGCAGTTCTTC.

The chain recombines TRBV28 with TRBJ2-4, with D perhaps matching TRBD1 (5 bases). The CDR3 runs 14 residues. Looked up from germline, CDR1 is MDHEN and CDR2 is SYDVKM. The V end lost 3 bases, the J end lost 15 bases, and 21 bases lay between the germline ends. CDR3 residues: CASSFLVNAVGRYF. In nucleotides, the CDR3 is TGTGCCAGCAGTTTCCTAGTTAACGCTGTGGGGCGGTACTTC.

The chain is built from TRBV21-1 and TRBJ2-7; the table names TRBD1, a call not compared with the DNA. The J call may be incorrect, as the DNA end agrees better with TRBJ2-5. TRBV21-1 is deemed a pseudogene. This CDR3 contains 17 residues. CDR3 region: CASSKLSSRSLRETQYF. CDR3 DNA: TGTGCCAGCAGCAAACTCAGCAGCCGGTCCCTGAGGGAGACCCAGTACTTC.

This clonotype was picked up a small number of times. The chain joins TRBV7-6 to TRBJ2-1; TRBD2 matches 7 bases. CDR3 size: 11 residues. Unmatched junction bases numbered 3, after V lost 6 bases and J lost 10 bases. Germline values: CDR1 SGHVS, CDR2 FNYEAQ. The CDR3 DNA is TGTGCCAGCAGAAACGGGGGGGAGCAGTTCTTC. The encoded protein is CASRNGGEQFF. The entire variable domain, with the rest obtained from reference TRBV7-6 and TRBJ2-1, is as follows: GAGVSQSPRYKVTKRGQDVALRCDPISGHVSLYWYRQALGQGPEFLTYFNYEAQQDKSGLPNDRFSAERPEGSISTLTIQRTEQRDSAMYRCASRNGGEQFFGPGTRLTVL.

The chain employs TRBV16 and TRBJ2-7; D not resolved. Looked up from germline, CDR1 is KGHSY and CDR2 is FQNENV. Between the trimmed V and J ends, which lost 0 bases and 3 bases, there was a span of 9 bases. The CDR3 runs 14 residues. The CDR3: CASSQSPRNYEQYF. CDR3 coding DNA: TGTGCCAGCAGCCAATCCCCCCGAAACTACGAGCAGTACTTC.

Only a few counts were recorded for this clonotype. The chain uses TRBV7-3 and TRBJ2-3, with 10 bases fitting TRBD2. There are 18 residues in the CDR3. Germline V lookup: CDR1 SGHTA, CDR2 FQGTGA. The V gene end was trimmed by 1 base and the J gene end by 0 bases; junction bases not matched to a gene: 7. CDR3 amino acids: CASSLNGMTSGSTDTQYF. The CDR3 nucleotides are TGTGCCAGCAGCTTAAACGGGATGACTAGCGGGAGCACAGATACGCAGTATTTT.

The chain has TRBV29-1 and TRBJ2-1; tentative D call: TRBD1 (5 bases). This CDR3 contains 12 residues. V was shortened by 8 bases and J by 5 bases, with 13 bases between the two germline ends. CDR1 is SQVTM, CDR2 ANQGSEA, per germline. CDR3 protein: CSLLGLNNEQFF. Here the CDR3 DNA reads TGCAGCCTCCTGGGGCTCAACAATGAGCAGTTCTTC.

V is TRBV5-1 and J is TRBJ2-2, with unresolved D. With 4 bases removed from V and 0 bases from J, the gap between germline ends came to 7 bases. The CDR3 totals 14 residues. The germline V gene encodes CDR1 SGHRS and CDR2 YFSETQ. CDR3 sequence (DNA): TGCGCCAGCAGCGGTCAGGCGAACACCGGGGAGCTGTTTTTT. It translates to CASSGQANTGELFF.

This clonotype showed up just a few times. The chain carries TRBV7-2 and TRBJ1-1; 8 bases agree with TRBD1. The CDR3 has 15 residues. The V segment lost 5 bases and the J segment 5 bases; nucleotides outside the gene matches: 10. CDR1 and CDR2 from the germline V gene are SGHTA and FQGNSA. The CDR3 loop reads CASSPLRTGRTEAFF. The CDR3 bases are TGTGCCAGCAGCCCACTCCGGACAGGGAGGACTGAAGCTTTCTTT.

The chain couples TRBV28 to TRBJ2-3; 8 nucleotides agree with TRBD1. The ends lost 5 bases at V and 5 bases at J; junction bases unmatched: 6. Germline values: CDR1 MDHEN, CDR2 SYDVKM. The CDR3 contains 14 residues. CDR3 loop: CASSLRGQLDTQYF. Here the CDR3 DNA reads TGTGCCAGCAGTCTCAGGGGGCAATTAGATACGCAGTATTTT.

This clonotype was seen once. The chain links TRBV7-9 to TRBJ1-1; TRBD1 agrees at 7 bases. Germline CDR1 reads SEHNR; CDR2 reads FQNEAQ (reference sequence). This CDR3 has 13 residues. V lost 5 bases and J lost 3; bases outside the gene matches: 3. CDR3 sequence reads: CASSRQGYTEAFF. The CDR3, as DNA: TGTGCCAGCAGCCGACAGGGTTACACTGAAGCTTTCTTT.

CDR3 sequence (DNA): TGTGCCAGCAGTCACCCCCTAAGTGGGGGGGCAGATACGCAGTATTTT. As protein: CASSHPLSGGADTQYF. This chain uses TRBV28 with TRBJ2-3; 7 nucleotides align to TRBD2. Looked up from germline, CDR1 is MDHEN and CDR2 is SYDVKM. The CDR3 runs 16 residues. Losses at the gene ends were 5 bases for V and 4 bases for J; bases not matched to a gene: 12.